This T cell receptor beta chain was recorded in a study of OX40 agonist ivuxolimab in advanced cancers. On this clone itself: Its antigen is currently unknown.

Findings and limits, study-wide: In the 0.1 to 3.0 mg/kg range, CD4+ and CD8+ blood T cells had expanded clonally by week 6.

Trimming removed 4 bases at V and 1 base at J, with 12 bases between. The length of the CDR3 is 14 residues. Per germline, CDR1 GTSNPN and CDR2 SVGIG (reference sequence). Collection of blood occurred at baseline, at cycle 4 day 1, and at cycle 7 day 1. Here immunoSEQ multiplex PCR was the method, and the copy in TCRdb shows in-frame clones only, minus some. There are 53,000 or so clones in the sample; around nine tenths occur only once, and 1.5% lies in the top ten. The rearrangement links TRBV30 to TRBJ2-3; a weak D match, TRBD1 (5 bases). Sequencing was performed on CD4+ or CD8+ T cells sorted from blood, taken in a trial of the OX40 agonist ivuxolimab. The sequence came from an adult with an advanced solid tumor such as melanoma, head and neck, liver or kidney cancer. The CDR3 sequence is CAWTFGRGTDTQYF. In DNA form, the CDR3 reads TGTGCCTGGACCTTCGGCAGGGGCACAGATACGCAGTATTTT. The variable domain in full, completed from reference TRBV30 and TRBJ2-3, reads SQTIHQWPATLVQPVGSPLSLECTVEGTSNPNLYWYRQAAGRGLQLLFYSVGIGQISSEVPQNLSASRPQDRQFILSSKKLLLSDSGFYLCAWTFGRGTDTQYFGPGTRLTVL.